The sequence of this TCR beta chain was determined in a study of OX40 agonist ivuxolimab in advanced cancers. The wider study: Patients were dosed with the agonistic anti-OX40 (CD134) antibody ivuxolimab.

Blood got drawn at baseline, again on cycle 4 day 1, and then on cycle 7 day 1. CDR3 length: 16 residues. Trimming pared 1 base from V and 8 bases from J, leaving 17 bases between. Germline CDR1 and CDR2: SNHLY and FYNNEI. Profiled with immunoSEQ multiplex PCR; TCRdb holds only in-frame clones, not every one. The table lists around 70,000 clones, roughly 82% of them singletons. The source material was CD4+ or CD8+ T cells sorted from blood, sampled in a trial of the OX40 agonist ivuxolimab. The sequence was collected from an adult with an advanced solid tumor such as melanoma, head and neck, liver or kidney cancer. The V and J genes are TRBV2 and TRBJ2-2; perhaps TRBD1 as D (6 bases). CDR3 nucleotides: TGTGCCAGCAGTGAAGTACAGGGCCCCTCCAGGGGGGAGCTGTTTTTT. As protein: CASSEVQGPSRGELFF. The full variable domain, rest sourced from reference TRBV2 and TRBJ2-2, is EPEVTQTPSHQVTQMGQEVILRCVPISNHLYFYWYRQILGQKVEFLVSFYNNEISEKSEIFDDQFSVERPDGSNFTLKIRSTKLEDSAMYFCASSEVQGPSRGELFFGEGSRLTVL.